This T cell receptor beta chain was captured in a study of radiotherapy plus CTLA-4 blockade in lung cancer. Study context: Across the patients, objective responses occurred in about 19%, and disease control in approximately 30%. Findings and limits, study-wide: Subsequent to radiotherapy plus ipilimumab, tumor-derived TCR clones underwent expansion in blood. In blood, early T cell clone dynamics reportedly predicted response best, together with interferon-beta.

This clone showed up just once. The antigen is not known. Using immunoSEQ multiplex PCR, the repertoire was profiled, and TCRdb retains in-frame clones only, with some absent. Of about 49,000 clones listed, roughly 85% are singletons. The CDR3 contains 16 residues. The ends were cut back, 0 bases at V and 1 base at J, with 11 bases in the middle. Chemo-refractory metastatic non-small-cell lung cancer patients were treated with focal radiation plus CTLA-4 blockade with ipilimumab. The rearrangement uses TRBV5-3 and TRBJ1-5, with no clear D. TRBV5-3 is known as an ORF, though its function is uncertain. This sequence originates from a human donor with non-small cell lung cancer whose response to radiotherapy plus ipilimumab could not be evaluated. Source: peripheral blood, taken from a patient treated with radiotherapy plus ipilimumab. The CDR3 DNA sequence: TGTGCCAGAAGCTTGGCCTCGCGTATCAGCAATCAGCCCCAGCATTTT. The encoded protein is CARSLASRISNQPQHF.